This T cell receptor beta chain originates from a study of blood T cell repertoires in COVID-19. Clones were read by immunoSEQ multiplex PCR, and TCRdb kept only the in-frame ones, dropping some. The sample has around 400,000 clones; around 83% are singletons. The sample taken for sequencing was PBMCs or T cells enriched from blood (not recorded which). The source is a woman aged 45-65 years who had recovered from COVID-19.

The DNA for the CDR3 is TGTGCCAGCAGCGTACGACAGGGGATGGTCAATGAGCAGTTCTTC. This translates into CASSVRQGMVNEQFF. The chain links TRBV13 to TRBJ2-1; 8 nucleotides agree with TRBD1. Germline CDR1 is PRHDT and CDR2 is FYEKMQ (reference sequence). V was pared by 5 bases and J by 6 bases, with 9 bases of the junction left unmatched. The CDR3 consists of 15 residues.